This T cell receptor (beta chain) was retrieved from a study of T cell changes during pregnancy in multiple sclerosis. Per the germline V gene, CDR1 is SGHTA and CDR2 is FQGNSA. The CDR3 has 16 residues. V was pared by 2 bases and J by 2 bases, with 16 bases between. Some clones are missing from TCRdb's copy, which holds only in-frame ones; the method was immunoSEQ multiplex PCR. Here the sample spans roughly 42,000 clones, about 90% being singletons. This chain joins TRBV7-2 and TRBJ2-7; no clear D gene. The input for sequencing was CD4+ T cells from peripheral blood mononuclear cells, taken in the second trimester of pregnancy. This clonotype was obtained from a female donor in good health, enrolled as a control in a pregnancy study. The CDR3 reads CASSLRWAPRTYEQYF. The CDR3 DNA reads as TGTGCCAGCAGCTTACGGTGGGCTCCTCGTACCTACGAGCAGTACTTC.